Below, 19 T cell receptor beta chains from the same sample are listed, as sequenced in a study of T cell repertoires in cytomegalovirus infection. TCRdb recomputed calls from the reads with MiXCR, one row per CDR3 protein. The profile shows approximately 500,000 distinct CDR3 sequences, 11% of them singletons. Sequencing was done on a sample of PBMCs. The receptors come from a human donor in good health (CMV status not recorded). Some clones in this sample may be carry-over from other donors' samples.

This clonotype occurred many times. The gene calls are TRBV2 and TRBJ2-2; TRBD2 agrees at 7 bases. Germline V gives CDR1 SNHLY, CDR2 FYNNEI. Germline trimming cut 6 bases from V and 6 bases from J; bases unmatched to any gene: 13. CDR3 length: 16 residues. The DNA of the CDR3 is TGTGCCAGCAGCGGTCCCCGTTCTAGCGGCCCCGGGGAGCTGTTTTTT. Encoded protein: CASSGPRSSGPGELFF.

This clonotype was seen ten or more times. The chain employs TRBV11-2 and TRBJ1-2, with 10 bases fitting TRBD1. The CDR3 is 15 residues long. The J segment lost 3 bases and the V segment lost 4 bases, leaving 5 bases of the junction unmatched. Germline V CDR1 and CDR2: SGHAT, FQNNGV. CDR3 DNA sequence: TGTGCCAGCAGCTCCGTGACAGGGGGCTACTATGGCTACACCTTC. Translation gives CASSSVTGGYYGYTF.

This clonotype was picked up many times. The CDR3 protein is CALGGTGQVLGELFF. As DNA, the CDR3 is TGTGCCCTGGGTGGGACAGGGCAAGTTCTCGGGGAGCTGTTTTTT. This chain links TRBV12-3 or TRBV12-4 with TRBJ2-2; 9 nucleotides align to TRBD1. V was pared by 11 bases and J by 7 bases, with 14 bases of the junction left unmatched. This CDR3 comprises 15 residues.

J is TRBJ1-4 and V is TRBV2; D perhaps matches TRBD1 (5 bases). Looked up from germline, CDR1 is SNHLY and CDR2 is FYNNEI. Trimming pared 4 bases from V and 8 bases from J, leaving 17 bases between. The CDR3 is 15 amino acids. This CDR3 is CASSGSRGLGEKLFF. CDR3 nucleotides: TGTGCCAGCAGTGGATCTAGGGGCTTAGGAGAAAAACTGTTTTTT.

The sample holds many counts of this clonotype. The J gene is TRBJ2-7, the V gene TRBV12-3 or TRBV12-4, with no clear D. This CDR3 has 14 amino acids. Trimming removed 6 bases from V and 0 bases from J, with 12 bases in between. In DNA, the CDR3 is TGTGCCAGCAGCCCTCTCTTGAGCTCCTACGAGCAGTACTTC. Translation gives CASSPLLSSYEQYF.

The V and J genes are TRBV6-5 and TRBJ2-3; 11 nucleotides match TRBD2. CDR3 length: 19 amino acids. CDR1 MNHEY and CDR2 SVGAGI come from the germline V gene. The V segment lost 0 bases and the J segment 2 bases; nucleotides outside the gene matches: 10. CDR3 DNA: TGTGCCAGCAGTTACTCCGGGGTAGCGGGAGGGGGATACACAGATACGCAGTATTTT. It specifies CASSYSGVAGGGYTDTQYF.

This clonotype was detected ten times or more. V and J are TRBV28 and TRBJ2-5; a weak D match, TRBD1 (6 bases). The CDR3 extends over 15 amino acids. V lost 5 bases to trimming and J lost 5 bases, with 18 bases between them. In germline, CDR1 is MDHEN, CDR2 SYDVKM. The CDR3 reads CASSPWGRARETQYF. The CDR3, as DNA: TGTGCCAGCAGTCCTTGGGGGCGGGCCCGGGAGACCCAGTACTTC.

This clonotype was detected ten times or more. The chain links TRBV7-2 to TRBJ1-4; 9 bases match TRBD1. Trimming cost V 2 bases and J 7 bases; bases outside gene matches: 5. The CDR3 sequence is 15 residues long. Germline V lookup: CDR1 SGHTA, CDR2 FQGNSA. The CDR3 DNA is TGTGCCAGCAGCTTATACGGGACAGGGAGTGAAAAACTGTTTTTT. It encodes CASSLYGTGSEKLFF.

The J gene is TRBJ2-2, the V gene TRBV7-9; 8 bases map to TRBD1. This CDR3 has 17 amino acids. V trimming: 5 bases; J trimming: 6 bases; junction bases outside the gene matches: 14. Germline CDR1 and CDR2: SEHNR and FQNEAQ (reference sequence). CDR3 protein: CASSPLNRDRSAGELFF. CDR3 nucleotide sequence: TGTGCCAGCAGCCCCCTAAACCGGGACAGGTCTGCCGGGGAGCTGTTTTTT. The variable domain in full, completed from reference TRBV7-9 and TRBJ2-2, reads DTGVSQNPRHKITKRGQNVTFRCDPISEHNRLYWYRQTLGQGPEFLTYFQNEAQLEKSRLLSDRFSAERPKGSFSTLEIQRTEQGDSAMYLCASSPLNRDRSAGELFFGEGSRLTVL.

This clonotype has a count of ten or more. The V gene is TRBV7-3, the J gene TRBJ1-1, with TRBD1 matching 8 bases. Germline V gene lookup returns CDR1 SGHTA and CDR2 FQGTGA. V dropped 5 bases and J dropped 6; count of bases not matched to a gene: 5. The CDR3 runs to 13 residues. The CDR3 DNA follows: TGTGCCAGCAGCATCCAGGGGGCCGCTGAAGCTTTCTTT. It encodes CASSIQGAAEAFF.

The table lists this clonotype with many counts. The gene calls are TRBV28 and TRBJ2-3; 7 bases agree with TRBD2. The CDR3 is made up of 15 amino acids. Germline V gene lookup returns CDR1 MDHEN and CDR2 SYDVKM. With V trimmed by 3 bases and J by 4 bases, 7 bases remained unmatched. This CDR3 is CASSLSGGGADTQYF. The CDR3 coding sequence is TGTGCCAGCAGTTTGTCTGGGGGAGGGGCAGATACGCAGTATTTT. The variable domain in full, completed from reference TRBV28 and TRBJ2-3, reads DVKVTQSSRYLVKRTGEKVFLECVQDMDHENMFWYRQDPGLGLRLIYFSYDVKMKEKGDIPEGYSVSREKKERFSLILESASTNQTSMYLCASSLSGGGADTQYFGPGTRLTVL.

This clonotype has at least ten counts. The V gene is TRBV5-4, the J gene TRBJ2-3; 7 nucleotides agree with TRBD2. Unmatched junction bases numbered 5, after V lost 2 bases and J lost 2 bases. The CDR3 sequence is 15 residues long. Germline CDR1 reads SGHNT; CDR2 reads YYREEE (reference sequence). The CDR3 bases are TGTGCCAGCAGCTTCGGGGGAGGGTTCACAGATACGCAGTATTTT. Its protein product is CASSFGGGFTDTQYF.

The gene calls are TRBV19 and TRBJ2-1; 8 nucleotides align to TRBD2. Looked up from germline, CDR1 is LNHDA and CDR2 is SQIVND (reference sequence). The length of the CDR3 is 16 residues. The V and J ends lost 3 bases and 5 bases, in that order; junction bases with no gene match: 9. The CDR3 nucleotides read TGTGCCAGTAGTATTTTTGGAGCGGGAGAGGACAATGAGCAGTTCTTC. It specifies CASSIFGAGEDNEQFF.

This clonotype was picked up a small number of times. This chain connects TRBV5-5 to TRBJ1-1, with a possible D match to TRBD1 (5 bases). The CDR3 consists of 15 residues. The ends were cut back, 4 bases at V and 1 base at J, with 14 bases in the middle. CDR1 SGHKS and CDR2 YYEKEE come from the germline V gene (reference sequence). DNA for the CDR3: TGTGCCAGCAGCCCTACCTTGGGGGGGAACACTGAAGCTTTCTTT. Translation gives CASSPTLGGNTEAFF.

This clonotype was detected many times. The CDR3 here is CASSPGTGSTGELFF. In DNA form, the CDR3 reads TGTGCCAGCAGTCCCGGGACAGGGAGCACCGGGGAGCTGTTTTTT. J is TRBJ2-2 and V is TRBV12-3 or TRBV12-4; 9 nucleotides align to TRBD1. Trimming cost V 5 bases and J 4 bases; bases outside gene matches: 5. The CDR3 totals 15 residues.

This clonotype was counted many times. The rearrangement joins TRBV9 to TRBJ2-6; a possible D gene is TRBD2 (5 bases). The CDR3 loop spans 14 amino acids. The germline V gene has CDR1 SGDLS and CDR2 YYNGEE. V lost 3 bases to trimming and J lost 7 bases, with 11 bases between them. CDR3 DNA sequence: TGTGCCAGCAGCGATGGGAGTAGAGCCAACGTCCTGACTTTC. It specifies CASSDGSRANVLTF.

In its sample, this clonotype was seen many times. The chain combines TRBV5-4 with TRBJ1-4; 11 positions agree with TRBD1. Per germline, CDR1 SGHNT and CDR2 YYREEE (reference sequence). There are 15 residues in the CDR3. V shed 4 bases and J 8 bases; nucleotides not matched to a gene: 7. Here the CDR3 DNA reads TGTGCCAGCAGCCGGACAGGGGGCTTTGGAGAAAAACTGTTTTTT. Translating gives CASSRTGGFGEKLFF.

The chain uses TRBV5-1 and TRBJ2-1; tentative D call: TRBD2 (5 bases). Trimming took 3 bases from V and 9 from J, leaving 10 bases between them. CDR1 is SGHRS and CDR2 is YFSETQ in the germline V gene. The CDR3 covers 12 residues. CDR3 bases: TGCGCCAGCAGCTCCGAGCGGATTGAGCAGTTCTTC. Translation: CASSSERIEQFF.

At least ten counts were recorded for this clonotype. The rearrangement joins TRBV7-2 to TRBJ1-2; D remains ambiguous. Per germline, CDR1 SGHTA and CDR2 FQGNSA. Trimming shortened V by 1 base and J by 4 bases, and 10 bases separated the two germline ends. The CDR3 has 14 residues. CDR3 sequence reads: CASSLGQRGYGYTF. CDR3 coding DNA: TGTGCCAGCAGCTTAGGGCAGCGCGGCTATGGCTACACCTTC.